Below, 17 T cell receptor beta chains from the same sample are listed, as sequenced in a study of low-dose radiotherapy and immunotherapy resistance in tumors. With TRAV- and TRBV-specific primers, first-strand cDNA was made, covering the alpha and beta chains. TCR amplification ran 15 to 25 PCR cycles using constant-region and V-primer adapter primers. TCRdb reprocessed the reads with MiXCR, giving one entry per CDR3 protein. This sample carries about 39,000 distinct CDR3 sequences, roughly 31% of them seen once, and the ten largest clones take about 3.7%. Time point described: before trial treatment. The sequencing used PBMCs, collected before treatment. These TCRs come from a male donor with gallbladder cancer.

In its sample, this clonotype ranks as medium-sized. The chain carries TRBV28 and TRBJ1-5, with TRBD1 matching 8 bases. The J segment lost 3 bases and the V segment lost 2 bases, leaving 6 bases of the junction unmatched. Germline V gene sequence: CDR1 MDHEN, CDR2 SYDVKM. The CDR3 covers 16 residues. CDR3: CASSLTRGQANQPQHF. The CDR3 nucleotides are TGTGCCAGCAGTTTAACCAGGGGGCAAGCCAATCAGCCCCAGCATTTT.

This clonotype was found many times. The rearrangement links TRBV7-9 to TRBJ1-2; D possibly corresponds to TRBD1 (5 bases). The CDR3 has 13 amino acids. Germline V lookup: CDR1 SEHNR, CDR2 FQNEAQ (reference sequence). Trimming removed 3 bases from V and 8 bases from J, with 13 bases in between. The CDR3 bases are TGTGCCAGCAGCTTCCTTCTGACAGAGGGCTACACCTTC. This translates into CASSFLLTEGYTF.

This clonotype was observed many times. J is TRBJ2-5 and V is TRBV28; TRBD1 agrees at 8 bases. Germline-derived CDR1 and CDR2 are MDHEN and SYDVKM. This CDR3 region has 16 residues. V lost 6 bases to trimming and J lost 5 bases; unmatched junction nucleotides: 14. The CDR3 protein is CASSSRWGTGDETQYF. The CDR3 nucleotides read TGTGCCAGCAGCTCCAGGTGGGGGACAGGCGATGAGACCCAGTACTTC.

V usage is TRBV5-5 and J usage is TRBJ2-5; the match to TRBD1 covers 7 bases. The CDR3 totals 14 residues. The V and J ends lost 4 bases and 2 bases, in that order; junction bases with no gene match: 5. Germline CDR1 reads SGHKS; CDR2 reads YYEKEE (reference sequence). The CDR3 nucleotides read TGTGCCAGCAGCCCCACGACAGGGCAAGAGACCCAGTACTTC. As protein: CASSPTTGQETQYF.

The J gene is TRBJ2-2, the V gene TRBV29-1; 11 nucleotides agree with TRBD1. CDR3 length: 17 residues. CDR1 is SQVTM and CDR2 is ANQGSEA in the germline V gene. Unmatched junction bases numbered 12, after V lost 7 bases and J lost 2 bases. The CDR3 coding sequence is TGCAGCGCTCCCGGACCGGGACAGGGGGGTAACACCGGGGAGCTGTTTTTT. Translation: CSAPGPGQGGNTGELFF.

The chain recombines TRBV30 with TRBJ2-7; 9 bases map to TRBD1. The V gene's germline CDR1 is GTSNPN and CDR2 SVGIG (reference sequence). This CDR3 has 14 residues. The J segment lost 5 bases and the V segment lost 1 base, leaving 6 bases of the junction unmatched. The CDR3 nucleotides are TGTGCCTGGAGTGCCGGGACAGGGATTAACGAGCAGTACTTC. It yields the protein CAWSAGTGINEQYF. Full variable domain (missing parts from reference TRBV30 and TRBJ2-7): SQTIHQWPATLVQPVGSPLSLECTVEGTSNPNLYWYRQAAGRGLQLLFYSVGIGQISSEVPQNLSASRPQDRQFILSSKKLLLSDSGFYLCAWSAGTGINEQYFGPGTRLTVT.

The chain joins TRBV6-5 to TRBJ2-5; TRBD2 matches at 12 bases. V trimming: 2 bases; J trimming: 5 bases; junction bases outside the gene matches: 6. The CDR3 extends over 16 amino acids. Germline-derived CDR1 and CDR2 are MNHEY and SVGAGI. This CDR3 is CASSYETSGGWETQYF. The CDR3 nucleotides read TGTGCCAGCAGTTACGAGACTAGCGGGGGTTGGGAGACCCAGTACTTC.

The J gene is TRBJ2-1, the V gene TRBV13, with 10 bases lining up with TRBD2. The CDR3 loop spans 13 amino acids. The germline CDR1 and CDR2 sequences are PRHDT and FYEKMQ (reference sequence). The junction had 6 bases not matched to a gene; V was cut back by 7 bases and J by 9 bases. The CDR3 loop is CASTAGGGSEQFF. The CDR3 region has the DNA TGTGCCAGCACAGCGGGAGGGGGGAGTGAGCAGTTCTTC.

This clonotype came up many times. The chain is built from TRBV20-1 and TRBJ1-5; 9 positions agree with TRBD1. Germline trimming cut 5 bases from V and 6 bases from J; bases unmatched to any gene: 5. The V gene's germline CDR1 is DFQATT and CDR2 SNEGSKA (reference sequence). This CDR3 is built from 13 residues. The CDR3 DNA is TGCAGTGCTCGGGACAGGGTTTCTCAGCCCCAGCATTTT. Residues: CSARDRVSQPQHF.

This clonotype is judged medium-sized (0.01 to 0.1%). The chain links TRBV3-1 to TRBJ2-3, with D hard to call. Trimming took 0 bases from V and 0 from J, leaving 13 bases between them. The length of the CDR3 is 17 residues. The germline V gene has CDR1 LGHDT and CDR2 YNNKEL (reference sequence). CDR3: CASSQDPRLLSTDTQYF. The CDR3 nucleotides are TGTGCCAGCAGCCAAGATCCCCGACTGCTCAGCACAGATACGCAGTATTTT.

This chain connects TRBV6-1 to TRBJ1-1; D may be TRBD1 (6 bases). The CDR3 spans 11 residues. V lost 7 bases, J lost 8 bases, and 11 bases lay in between. Germline V lookup: CDR1 MNHNS, CDR2 SASEGT. DNA of the CDR3: TGTGCCAGCACCCGGCAGGGGGAAGCTTTCTTT. Protein sequence: CASTRQGEAFF.

The V call is TRBV27, the J call TRBJ2-5; D not certain. V was cut by 8 bases and J by 5 bases, with 12 bases left in between. The CDR3 spans 12 residues. Germline V lookup: CDR1 MNHEY, CDR2 SMNVEV (reference sequence). The CDR3 loop is CASRAGRETQYF. The CDR3 coding sequence is TGTGCCAGCCGGGCCGGGCGGGAGACCCAGTACTTC.

With respect to this clonotype: This likely stems from a read error, as it lies one base from a far larger clone. V gene TRBV27 combines with J gene TRBJ2-2; weak D call: TRBD2 (6 bases). Germline V CDR1 and CDR2: MNHEY, SMNVEV (reference sequence). This CDR3 spans 18 amino acids. Trimming removed 8 bases at V and 0 bases at J, with 22 bases between. CDR3 sequence (DNA): TGTGCCAGCGGTCTTTTCGCCCGGGACTCCGCGAACACCGGGGAGCTGTTTTTT. Its protein product is CASGLFARDSANTGELFF.

This clonotype appeared many times. The genes are TRBV19 and TRBJ2-1; 7 bases match TRBD1. CDR3 length: 17 amino acids. With V trimmed by 2 bases and J by 3 bases, 10 bases remained unmatched. CDR1 and CDR2 from the germline V gene are LNHDA and SQIVND (reference sequence). This CDR3 is CASSILVRDSNYNEQFF. DNA of the CDR3: TGTGCCAGTAGTATACTAGTCCGGGACAGCAACTACAATGAGCAGTTCTTC.

This clonotype was observed a handful of times. The V and J genes are TRBV5-1 and TRBJ2-1; perhaps TRBD2 as D (7 bases). Germline V gene data show CDR1 as SGHRS and CDR2 as YFSETQ. The CDR3 has 14 residues. V shed 7 bases and J shed 10 bases, with 21 bases lying between them. The CDR3 here is CASSGGGRVLEQFF. The DNA of the CDR3 is TGCGCCAGCTCTGGGGGGGGGCGCGTCTTGGAGCAGTTCTTC. Drawing the rest from reference TRBV5-1 and TRBJ2-1, the complete variable domain is KAGVTQTPRYLIKTRGQQVTLSCSPISGHRSVSWYQQTPGQGLQFLFEYFSETQRNKGNFPGRFSGRQFSNSRSEMNVSTLELGDSALYLCASSGGGRVLEQFFGPGTRLTVL.

This sequence joins TRBV29-1 and TRBJ2-7; D perhaps matches TRBD1 (5 bases). The CDR3 is 15 residues long. Looked up from germline, CDR1 is SQVTM and CDR2 is ANQGSEA. V gave up 0 bases and J gave up 0 bases, with 12 bases separating them. This CDR3 is CSVEEDSEISYEQYF. The CDR3 DNA reads as TGCAGCGTTGAAGAAGACAGTGAGATCTCCTACGAGCAGTACTTC.

There are many counts of this clonotype. V gene TRBV5-6 combines with J gene TRBJ2-5; 12 nucleotides match TRBD2. Germline CDR1 SGHDT, CDR2 YYEEEE. This CDR3 has 15 residues. Trimming removed 6 bases from V and 1 base from J; junction bases left unmatched: 4. For the CDR3, the DNA is TGTGCCAGCAAGAGGACTAGCGGGGCCCAAGAGACCCAGTACTTC. Residues: CASKRTSGAQETQYF. Using reference TRBV5-6 and TRBJ2-5 for the parts outside the CDR3, the full variable domain is DAGVTQSPTHLIKTRGQQVTLRCSPKSGHDTVSWYQQALGQGPQFIFQYYEEEERQRGNFPDRFSGHQFPNYSSELNVNALLLGDSALYLCASKRTSGAQETQYFGPGTRLLVL.